This paragraph covers one T cell receptor beta chain sequence. No antigen is known for it. This CDR3 has 15 amino acids. Germline lookup yields CDR1 SEHNR and CDR2 FQNEAQ (reference sequence). V was clipped by 2 bases and J by 9 bases, with 14 bases between them. TCRdb's copy holds only in-frame clones and misses some; the assay was immunoSEQ multiplex PCR. The repertoire has tens of thousands of clones, approximately 84% of them found once; the top ten carry about 7.4%. This sample was included in a study of OX40 agonist ivuxolimab in advanced cancers. The wider study: Mean age approximately 66 years, range roughly 20 to 85; just over 80% male. The study, taken as a whole, reports: Expanded clones were, on average, more numerous in CD8+ T cells than in CD4+.

Samples of blood were obtained at baseline, on cycle 4 day 1, and on cycle 7 day 1. The specimen was CD4+ or CD8+ T cells sorted from blood, collected in a trial of the OX40 agonist ivuxolimab. The source of this sequence is an adult with an advanced solid tumor such as melanoma, head and neck, liver or kidney cancer. V and J are TRBV7-9 and TRBJ1-6; a weak D match, TRBD1 (6 bases). CDR3 residues: CASSLWDNRGSPLHF. The CDR3 bases are TGTGCCAGCAGCTTATGGGACAATCGGGGTTCACCCCTCCACTTT.